Presented here are 13 T cell receptor beta chains from one specimen sequenced in a study of Ad26.COV2.S vaccination and SARS-CoV-2 variants. Noted treatment: roughly 19 received Ad26.COV2.S at low or high dose, single or two shots; about 5 received placebo; per-sample allocation not given. Samples came from day 63 after the first vaccine or placebo injection. TCRdb's copy holds only in-frame clones and misses some; the assay was immunoSEQ multiplex PCR. Of approximately 350,000 clones listed, over 75% are singletons. The starting material was peripheral blood, obtained in a trial of Ad26.COV2.S vaccine versus placebo. Receptors originate from a person aged 18 to 59 who received the Ad26.COV2.S COVID-19 vaccine or a placebo.

CDR3 loop: CASKYLAGGNTGELFF. CDR3 in DNA: TGTGCCAGCAAGTACCTAGCGGGGGGGAACACCGGGGAGCTGTTTTTT. The chain recombines TRBV19 with TRBJ2-2, with 11 bases identical to TRBD2. Germline trimming cut 9 bases from V and 1 base from J; bases unmatched to any gene: 7. The germline gives CDR1 LNHDA, CDR2 SQIVND (reference sequence). The CDR3 has 16 amino acids.

The chain recombines TRBV2 with TRBJ1-5; D is unclear. The V end was cut by 5 bases, the J end by 0 bases, with 11 bases between. Germline V gene data show CDR1 as SNHLY and CDR2 as FYNNEI. The CDR3 spans 15 residues. The CDR3 loop is CASSSFSGSNQPQHF. The CDR3, as DNA: TGTGCCAGCAGTTCTTTTTCGGGTAGCAATCAGCCCCAGCATTTT. Based on the CDR3 plus reference TRBV2 and TRBJ1-5, the full variable domain is EPEVTQTPSHQVTQMGQEVILRCVPISNHLYFYWYRQILGQKVEFLVSFYNNEISEKSEIFDDQFSVERPDGSNFTLKIRSTKLEDSAMYFCASSSFSGSNQPQHFGDGTRLSIL.

V gene TRBV11-1 combines with J gene TRBJ2-1; D perhaps matches TRBD2 (5 bases). The CDR3 is 15 residues long. Between the trimmed V and J ends, which lost 5 bases and 2 bases, there was a span of 13 bases. The V gene's germline CDR1 is SGHAT and CDR2 FQDESV (reference sequence). Here the CDR3 DNA reads TGTGCCAGCAGCCTTGGACGGGGAGCCTACAATGAGCAGTTCTTC. The encoded protein is CASSLGRGAYNEQFF.

This rearrangement joins TRBV9 to TRBJ1-6; D unclear. CDR1 and CDR2 (germline): SGDLS, YYNGEE. Between the trimmed V and J ends, which lost 2 bases and 11 bases, there was a span of 23 bases. The CDR3 totals 17 residues. The CDR3 region is CASSVGMGQSNAAPLHF. CDR3 coding DNA: TGTGCCAGCAGCGTGGGGATGGGTCAATCTAACGCGGCACCCCTCCACTTT.

The V and J genes are TRBV5-4 and TRBJ2-7; maybe TRBD1 (5 bases). V lost 4 bases and J lost 3, with 23 bases in between. Germline lookup yields CDR1 SGHNT and CDR2 YYREEE (reference sequence). The CDR3 sequence is 17 residues long. The CDR3 protein is CASSPGVRASKNYEQYF. CDR3 DNA sequence: TGTGCCAGCAGCCCTGGAGTCAGGGCTTCAAAAAACTACGAGCAGTACTTC. Based on the CDR3 plus reference TRBV5-4 and TRBJ2-7, the full variable domain is ETGVTQSPTHLIKTRGQQVTLRCSSQSGHNTVSWYQQALGQGPQFIFQYYREEENGRGNFPPRFSGLQFPNYSSELNVNALELDDSALYLCASSPGVRASKNYEQYFGPGTRLTVT.

The chain recombines TRBV18 with TRBJ2-5; D gene unclear. The CDR3 consists of 13 residues. Germline loops: CDR1 KGHSH, CDR2 LQKENI. Between the trimmed V and J ends, which lost 1 base and 3 bases, there was a span of 6 bases. DNA for the CDR3: TGTGCCAGCTCACCACGATTAAAAGAGACCCAGTACTTC. Translation gives CASSPRLKETQYF.

This chain links TRBV29-1 with TRBJ1-4; D is undetermined. CDR1 SQVTM and CDR2 ANQGSEA come from the germline V gene. This CDR3 has 15 residues. Trimming cost V 6 bases and J 3 bases, with 17 bases left between them. The CDR3 nucleotides are TGCAGCGTGCGATATGGTCAGAAGCCTAATGAAAAACTGTTTTTT. As protein: CSVRYGQKPNEKLFF.

V usage is TRBV25-1 and J usage is TRBJ2-6; D ambiguous. CDR1 and CDR2 (germline): MGHDK, SYGVNS. Trimming pared 2 bases from V and 3 bases from J, leaving 5 bases between. This CDR3 is built from 14 residues. The CDR3 nucleotides read TGTGCCAGCAGTGAACATGGTGGGGCCAACGTCCTGACTTTC. Translation gives CASSEHGGANVLTF.

The chain recombines TRBV28 with TRBJ2-2; the D gene is possibly TRBD1 (5 bases). V was cut by 3 bases and J by 7 bases, with 12 bases left in between. The CDR3 covers 14 residues. Per germline, CDR1 MDHEN and CDR2 SYDVKM. The CDR3 spells CASSFRGHGGELFF. DNA for the CDR3: TGTGCCAGCAGTTTTCGAGGACATGGCGGGGAGCTGTTTTTT.

This clone was recorded a few times. V gene TRBV6-2 or TRBV6-3 combines with J gene TRBJ1-6; TRBD1 matches 8 bases. Trimming took 1 base from V and 8 from J; bases not matched to a gene: 1. The CDR3 is made up of 14 amino acids. Per the germline V gene, CDR1 is MNHEY and CDR2 is SVGEGT. CDR3 region: CASSYLDRDSPLHF. The DNA for the CDR3 is TGTGCCAGCAGTTACTTGGACAGGGATTCACCCCTCCACTTT.

V is TRBV7-2 and J is TRBJ1-1; a weak D match, TRBD1 (6 bases). Trimming took 5 bases from V and 0 from J, leaving 13 bases between them. Looked up from germline, CDR1 is SGHTA and CDR2 is FQGNSA. The CDR3 consists of 15 residues. In DNA form, the CDR3 reads TGTGCCAGCAGCCTGCCGACAGGAATGAACACTGAAGCTTTCTTT. It yields the protein CASSLPTGMNTEAFF.

The chain links TRBV19 to TRBJ1-2; 9 positions match TRBD1. Trimming took 1 base from V and 5 from J; bases not matched to a gene: 8. The CDR3 consists of 16 residues. Germline-derived CDR1 and CDR2 are LNHDA and SQIVND (reference sequence). The CDR3 is CASSIGYRGRGYGYTF. In nucleotides, the CDR3 is TGTGCCAGTAGTATAGGCTACAGGGGGCGCGGATATGGCTACACCTTC.

The chain uses TRBV9 and TRBJ2-5, with D hard to call. The V end lost 3 bases, the J end lost 12 bases, and 12 bases lay between the germline ends. In germline, CDR1 is SGDLS, CDR2 YYNGEE. This CDR3 is built from 11 residues. CDR3: CASSGPGEKYF. The CDR3 coding sequence is TGTGCCAGCAGCGGACCCGGTGAAAAGTACTTC.